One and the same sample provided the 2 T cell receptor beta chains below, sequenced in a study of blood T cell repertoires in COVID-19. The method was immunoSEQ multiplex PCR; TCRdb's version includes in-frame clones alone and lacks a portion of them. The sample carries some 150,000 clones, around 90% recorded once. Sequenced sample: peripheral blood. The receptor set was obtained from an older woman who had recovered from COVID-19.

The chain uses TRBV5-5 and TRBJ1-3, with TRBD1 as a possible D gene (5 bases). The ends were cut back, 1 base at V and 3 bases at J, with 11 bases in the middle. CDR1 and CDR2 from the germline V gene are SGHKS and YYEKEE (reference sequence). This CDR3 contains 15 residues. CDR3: CASSLQGGGGNTIYF. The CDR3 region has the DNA TGTGCCAGCAGCTTGCAGGGAGGCGGTGGAAACACCATATATTTT. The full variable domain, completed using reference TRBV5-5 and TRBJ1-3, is DAGVTQSPTHLIKTRGQQVTLRCSPISGHKSVSWYQQVLGQGPQFIFQYYEKEERGRGNFPDRFSARQFPNYSSELNVNALLLGDSALYLCASSLQGGGGNTIYFGEGSWLTVV.

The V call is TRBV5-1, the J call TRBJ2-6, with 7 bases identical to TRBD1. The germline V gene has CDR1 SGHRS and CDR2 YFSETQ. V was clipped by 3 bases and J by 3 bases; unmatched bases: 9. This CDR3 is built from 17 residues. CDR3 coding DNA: TGCGCCAGCAGCTCCCACCGGGACAGCCGTGGGGCCAACGTCCTGACTTTC. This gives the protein CASSSHRDSRGANVLTF.